This T cell receptor (beta chain) emerged from a study of CD8 T cells in Susac syndrome. RNA amounts of about 0.5 to 1 ug underwent reverse transcription with random hexamers. From the immunoSEQ multiplex PCR reads, TCRdb called clonotypes with MiXCR, one entry per CDR3 protein. The sample yields 170,000 or so distinct CDR3 sequences, roughly 94% seen once. Under recently defined diagnostic criteria, the patients with Susac syndrome qualified as having definite or probable disease. Bulk CD8+ and CD4+ cells came from magnetic negative isolation; CD8+ TEMRA by FACS. Germline V gene data show CDR1 as SGHTA and CDR2 as FQGNSA. The ends were cut back, 7 bases at V and 9 bases at J, with 13 bases in the middle. The CDR3 extends over 12 amino acids.

The sequencing input was CD4+ T cells from PBMCs. The V call is TRBV7-2, the J call TRBJ2-1; TRBD2 is a possible D gene (5 bases). The clonotype comes from a human donor with Susac syndrome. The CDR3 region is CASNTQLGEQFF. The CDR3 DNA follows: TGTGCCAGCAACACTCAACTAGGTGAGCAGTTCTTC.